The source of this T cell receptor beta chain is a study of T cell changes during pregnancy in multiple sclerosis (dated by TCRdb to about 2019). Some background on the complete study: The study looked at changes in the T cell repertoire across pregnancy in women with multiple sclerosis.

The receptor library was made with the immunoSEQ multiplex PCR assay. TCRdb carries this immuneACCESS record with in-frame sequences only. Its versions omit some clonotypes, under half of them owing to an unresolved V gene in the studies checked, with the rest unexplained. This sample has about 80,000 clones in its table, and just over 90% of those were observed once. The top ten clones comprise around 2.6% of the sample. For this clone: The clone's antigen remains unknown. Per-base quality was not reported, and no clone a single base away is much larger than it.

CDR1 and CDR2 are drawn from the germline V gene (reference sequence): LNHDA, SQIVND. Relative to germline, V is missing 4 bases and J is missing 4 bases, with 9 bases of the junction outside any gene match. From its cysteine to its phenylalanine, the CDR3 spans 15 amino acids. The DNA shown is the 45-base CDR3, in frame from base 1. This sequence uses TRBV19 and TRBJ2-7, and TRBD1 matches 8 of the central bases. The sequenced sample was peripheral blood, obtained before pregnancy. This receptor was identified in a female donor with multiple sclerosis, enrolled in a pregnancy study. The encoded CDR3 is CASSTSGTGGYEQYF. The nucleotide sequence reads TGTGCCAGTAGTACGTCCGGGACAGGAGGATACGAGCAGTACTTC.